This TCR beta chain was sequenced during a study of regulatory T cells in long-lasting Graves disease. Overall study: Patients with persistent Graves' disease had over 5 years of antithyroid drugs and persistent TSH receptor antibodies. Findings and limits, study-wide: Persistent patients shared more public clonotypes (approximately 2,500) than new patients (nearly 1,000). TRBV28, TRBJ1-2 and TRBJ2-5 emerged as the favored segments in persistent disease.

Time point: persistent/refractory GD, antithyroid drugs over 5 years with positive TRAb. PBMCs provided the RNA from which the TCR library was made. Arm-PCR of CDR3 regions with iRepertoire HTBI primers generated TCR beta libraries. How the authors handled the data: Overall, samples carried approximately 60 TRBV and some 15 TRBJ segments. Each CDR3 protein is one row after TCRdb ran MiXCR on the multiplex PCR reads. These V and J calls are TCRdb output, not the study's own analysis. The sample shows 650,000 to 700,000 distinct CDR3 sequences, about 32% of them seen only once. About this clonotype: Its matching antigen is unknown.

CDR1 is LNHDA and CDR2 is SQIVND in the germline V gene (reference sequence). This CDR3 region has 13 residues. The V and J ends lost 3 bases and 7 bases, in that order; junction bases with no gene match: 3. The rearrangement uses TRBV19 and TRBJ1-2, with 9 bases aligning to TRBD1. This clonotype originated in a female donor with Graves disease. The source was peripheral blood mononuclear cells (PBMCs), collected when the disease was refractory, from a patient treated with antithyroid drugs. The CDR3 DNA follows: TGTGCCAGTAGTATCGGACAGGGGTTTGGCTACACCTTC. It encodes CASSIGQGFGYTF.